This T cell receptor beta chain was recorded in a study of cytomegalovirus exposure and HLA in healthy donors. The table came from immunoSEQ multiplex PCR; TCRdb's copy has only in-frame clones and leaves some out. This sample has just over 80,000 clones, with around 96% found just once. The V gene's germline CDR1 is SGDLS and CDR2 YYNGEE. The CDR3 totals 17 residues. Trimming cost V 5 bases and J 4 bases, with 22 bases left between them. Regarding this clone: Its antigen is undetermined.

Notes on the study in general: Usually a TCR sequence was rare, but some public TCRs were found in many donors. A few CMV-associated chains proved CMV antigen-specific in vitro.

This chain joins TRBV9 and TRBJ1-5; unclear D gene. Input material: PBMCs. This receptor was taken from a woman aged 18-30 years in good health and CMV-seronegative. The CDR3 reads CASRDSSGQETNQPQHF. The CDR3 DNA is TGTGCCAGCAGGGATTCAAGCGGTCAGGAGACAAATCAGCCCCAGCATTTT.